The entry below describes one TCR beta chain. A TCRbeta library incorporating unique molecular identifiers was prepared. In TCRdb, the PCR reads were re-called with MiXCR into one record per CDR3 protein. This sample has some 520,000 distinct CDR3 sequences, with about 30% found just once. This sample stems from a study of T-cell reconstitution after alpha-beta-depleted transplantation in children. The junction had 11 bases not matched to a gene; V was cut back by 2 bases and J by 5 bases. In germline, CDR1 is MNHEY, CDR2 SMNVEV (reference sequence). The CDR3 runs 19 residues. The sequencing used PBMCs from the stem cell graft donor, collected from the stem cell graft. The V gene is TRBV27, the J gene TRBJ2-1; 14 bases fit TRBD2. This clonotype was sampled from a human donor who donated a stem cell graft to a child with aplastic anemia. The CDR3 sequence is CASSLLGLAGERSHNEQFF. CDR3 sequence (DNA): TGTGCCAGCAGTTTACTGGGACTAGCGGGAGAACGTTCCCACAATGAGCAGTTCTTC.